The rows below give T cell receptor beta chains drawn from one sample of a study of technical replicates of blood from four donors. Using immunoSEQ multiplex PCR, the repertoire was profiled, and TCRdb retains in-frame clones only, with some absent. The sample comprises some 85,000 clones, 96% of which are singletons, and around 0.28% rests with the top ten. Sequencing used T cells isolated from PBMCs. The receptor source for this set is a human donor in good health. CDR3s include the opening cysteine and the closing phenylalanine or tryptophan. A D gene is named only where the DNA matches it firmly. The size of a clone is reported for some rows only, either as once, few or many, or as a class for expanded clones.

NA,NA,TRBJ1-5,TRBV6-5,CASSSRESRQPQHF,TGTGCCAGCAGTTCCCGGGAGTCCCGGCAGCCCCAGCATTTT
once,TRBD2,TRBJ2-1,TRBV11-3,CASSLEGLAGINEQFF,TGTGCCAGCAGCCTGGAGGGACTAGCGGGGATCAATGAGCAGTTCTTC
NA,NA,TRBJ2-1,TRBV28,CASIRGVNNEQFF,TGTGCCAGCATCAGGGGGGTGAACAATGAGCAGTTCTTC
NA,TRBD2,TRBJ2-3,TRBV5-4,CASSPPGLAGAVDTQYF,TGTGCCAGCAGCCCTCCGGGACTAGCGGGAGCCGTAGATACGCAGTATTTT
NA,TRBD2,TRBJ2-7,TRBV5-1,CASSLALLAGATEQYF,TGCGCCAGCAGCTTGGCCCTTCTAGCGGGAGCCACCGAGCAGTACTTC
NA,TRBD2,TRBJ2-2,TRBV7-3,CASSLAEREVETGELFF,TGTGCCAGCAGCTTGGCCGAGCGGGAGGTTGAAACCGGGGAGCTGTTTTTT
NA,TRBD2,TRBJ2-3,TRBV25-1,CASSQTSGAPYTQYF,TGTGCCAGCAGTCAGACTAGCGGGGCCCCTTATACGCAGTATTTT
NA,NA,TRBJ2-4,TRBV6-5,CASSYGLGGRNIQYF,TGTGCCAGCAGTTACGGGTTGGGGGGGCGAAACATTCAGTACTTC
NA,TRBD1,TRBJ2-2,TRBV19,CASSTGQGNTGELFF,TGTGCCAGTAGTACGGGACAGGGTAACACCGGGGAGCTGTTTTTT
NA,NA,TRBJ2-7,TRBV19,CASSGQTSYEQYF,TGTGCCAGTAGTGGCCAGACTTCCTACGAGCAGTACTTC
once,NA,TRBJ2-7,TRBV10-3,CAISESEITEDRSPYEQYF,TGTGCCATCAGTGAGTCAGAGATTACCGAGGACAGATCCCCCTACGAGCAGTACTTC
NA,TRBD2,TRBJ2-1,TRBV4-2,CASSQELLAGGYNEQFF,TGTGCCAGCAGCCAAGAATTACTAGCGGGAGGGTACAATGAGCAGTTCTTC
once,TRBD2,TRBJ2-3,TRBV11-2,CASSFPLTSITDTQYF,TGTGCCAGCAGCTTCCCCTTGACTAGCATCACAGATACGCAGTATTTT
NA,NA,TRBJ2-1,TRBV29-1,CSVVLIGEQFF,TGCAGCGTTGTACTGATTGGTGAGCAGTTCTTC
NA,TRBD2,TRBJ2-7,TRBV5-4,CASSSGTRLYEQYF,TGTGCCAGCAGCTCCGGGACTAGATTATACGAGCAGTACTTC
NA,NA,TRBJ1-1,TRBV29-1,CSVDLVEDTEAFF,TGCAGCGTTGATCTGGTAGAGGACACTGAAGCTTTCTTT
once,TRBD2,TRBJ2-1,TRBV13,CASSFAGVVGEQFF,TGTGCCAGCAGCTTCGCGGGAGTAGTTGGTGAGCAGTTCTTC
NA,NA,TRBJ1-1,TRBV6-5,CASSALGATEAFF,TGTGCCAGCAGCGCTCTAGGGGCCACTGAAGCTTTCTTT
NA,TRBD1,TRBJ1-2,TRBV12-5,CASGPPVGTGAYGYTF,TGTGCTAGTGGTCCCCCCGTTGGGACAGGGGCCTATGGCTACACCTTC
NA,TRBD2,TRBJ2-7,TRBV28,CASSQIGLDYEQYF,TGTGCCAGCTCTCAAATAGGACTAGACTACGAGCAGTACTTC
NA,NA,TRBJ2-1,TRBV21-1,CASSRGKPSNEQFF,TGTGCCAGCAGCCGCGGGAAACCGAGCAATGAGCAGTTCTTC
NA,TRBD1,TRBJ2-1,TRBV5-1,CASSLYPLGQGGYNEQFF,TGCGCCAGCAGCTTGTATCCTCTAGGACAGGGGGGATACAATGAGCAGTTCTTC
NA,TRBD1,TRBJ1-5,TRBV28,CASRPTGTYNQPQHF,TGTGCCAGCAGACCGACAGGGACCTACAATCAGCCCCAGCATTTT
once,NA,TRBJ2-2,TRBV5-4,CASSGRRVLDGELFF,TGTGCCAGCAGCGGCCGCAGGGTTCTTGACGGGGAGCTGTTTTTT
NA,TRBD2,TRBJ2-5,TRBV10-2,CASWTSGSPLETQYF,TGCGCCAGCTGGACTAGCGGGAGCCCCCTAGAGACCCAGTACTTC
once,NA,TRBJ1-4,TRBV4-1,CASSQPPTNEKLFF,TGCGCCAGCAGCCAACCTCCAACTAATGAAAAACTGTTTTTT
NA,TRBD1,TRBJ2-7,TRBV2,CASSDRDRANEQYF,TGTGCCAGCAGTGACCGGGACAGGGCTAACGAGCAGTACTTC
NA,TRBD2,TRBJ2-1,TRBV14,CASSQLREGLSFF,TGTGCCAGCAGCCAACTACGGGAGGGCCTTTCCTTCTTC
NA,TRBD2,TRBJ2-3,TRBV6-1,CASRAGADTQYF,TGTGCCAGCAGGGCGGGAGCAGATACGCAGTATTTT
NA,NA,TRBJ2-2,TRBV11-2,CASSSDTGTTNTGELFF,TGTGCCAGCAGCTCAGATACCGGGACAACGAACACCGGGGAGCTGTTTTTT
NA,TRBD1,TRBJ1-2,TRBV18,CASSPGTGTLYNYGYTF,TGTGCCAGCTCACCCGGGACAGGGACGCTGTATAACTATGGCTACACCTTC
NA,NA,TRBJ1-2,TRBV20-1,CSAREAVGYTF,TGCAGTGCTAGAGAGGCAGTCGGCTACACCTTC